A selection of T cell receptor beta chains follows, all from one sample in a study of regulatory T cells in long-lasting Graves disease. TCRdb re-analysed the multiplex PCR reads in MiXCR, keeping a single row per CDR3 protein. The table lists 500,000 or so distinct CDR3 sequences, 13% to 15% of them singletons, with roughly a sixth in the top ten. The same sample was also studied in work on T cells in Graves' hyperthyroidism and ophthalmopathy.

Material: peripheral blood mononuclear cells (PBMCs), obtained at new diagnosis, from a patient treated with antithyroid drugs. Source of these receptors: a woman between 45 and 60 years old with Graves disease. Each CDR3 is given with its conserved first and last residue. The D gene is left open where the match is weak. Clone size is stated in some rows and not others, as once, few, many or a class when expanded.

clone_size: few
cdr3_length: 17
d_call: -
j_call: TRBJ2-1
v_call: TRBV5-1
cdr3_aa: CASSLFAGSSPYNEQFF
cdr3_nt: TGCGCCAGCAGCTTGTTTGCGGGATCTTCACCATACAATGAGCAGTTCTTC

clone_size: many
cdr3_length: 14
d_call: -
j_call: TRBJ2-7
v_call: TRBV2
cdr3_aa: CASSTTDFLGEQYF
cdr3_nt: TGTGCCAGCAGTACGACGGACTTCCTTGGGGAGCAGTACTTC

clone_size: few
cdr3_length: 13
d_call: TRBD1
j_call: TRBJ1-1
v_call: TRBV30
cdr3_aa: CAWIGQGNTEAFF
cdr3_nt: TGTGCCTGGATCGGACAGGGGAACACTGAAGCTTTCTTT

clone_size: many
cdr3_length: 14
d_call: -
j_call: TRBJ2-7
v_call: TRBV20-1
cdr3_aa: CSAKLLDRTYEQYF
cdr3_nt: TGCAGTGCTAAATTACTGGACAGAACCTACGAGCAGTACTTC

clone_size: many
cdr3_length: 13
d_call: -
j_call: TRBJ1-1
v_call: TRBV12-3/TRBV12-4
cdr3_aa: CASSEIQNTEAFF
cdr3_nt: TGTGCCAGCAGTGAAATACAGAACACTGAAGCTTTCTTT

clone_size: many
cdr3_length: 14
d_call: -
j_call: TRBJ1-1
v_call: TRBV28
cdr3_aa: CASSWSRLNTEAFF
cdr3_nt: TGTGCCAGCAGTTGGTCCAGGTTGAACACTGAAGCTTTCTTT

clone_size: -
cdr3_length: 16
d_call: TRBD1
j_call: TRBJ1-4
v_call: TRBV18
cdr3_aa: CASSPGDRGPDEKLFF
cdr3_nt: TGTGCCAGCTCACCGGGGGACAGGGGGCCAGATGAAAAACTGTTTTTT

clone_size: many
cdr3_length: 13
d_call: -
j_call: TRBJ2-2
v_call: TRBV5-1
cdr3_aa: CASSLGYTGELFF
cdr3_nt: TGTGCCAGCAGTTTAGGGTACACCGGGGAGCTGTTTTTT

clone_size: -
cdr3_length: 15
d_call: -
j_call: TRBJ1-6
v_call: TRBV18
cdr3_aa: CASSTDRTFNSPLHF
cdr3_nt: TGTGCCAGCTCAACCGACAGGACTTTTAACTCACCCCTCCACTTT

clone_size: many
cdr3_length: 13
d_call: -
j_call: TRBJ2-1
v_call: TRBV18
cdr3_aa: CASSPGGGIEQFF
cdr3_nt: TGTGCCAGCTCACCAGGTGGAGGAATTGAGCAGTTCTTC

clone_size: many
cdr3_length: 13
d_call: -
j_call: TRBJ2-1
v_call: TRBV2
cdr3_aa: CASVKNSYNEQFF
cdr3_nt: TGTGCCAGCGTGAAGAACTCCTACAATGAGCAGTTCTTC

clone_size: many
cdr3_length: 13
d_call: -
j_call: TRBJ2-3
v_call: TRBV18
cdr3_aa: CASSPLPAGAQYF
cdr3_nt: TGTGCCAGCTCACCACTACCGGCAGGGGCGCAGTATTTT

clone_size: few
cdr3_length: 14
d_call: -
j_call: TRBJ2-3
v_call: TRBV4-2
cdr3_aa: CASRREASTDTQYF
cdr3_nt: TGTGCCAGCAGAAGGGAGGCGAGCACAGATACGCAGTATTTT

clone_size: many
cdr3_length: 16
d_call: -
j_call: TRBJ1-4
v_call: TRBV28
cdr3_aa: CASSTQSRFPNEKLFF
cdr3_nt: TGTGCCAGCAGTACTCAATCACGCTTCCCGAATGAAAAACTGTTTTTT

clone_size: many
cdr3_length: 15
d_call: -
j_call: TRBJ2-1
v_call: TRBV7-3
cdr3_aa: CASSPTRDNYNEQFF
cdr3_nt: TGTGCCAGCAGCCCAACGAGGGACAACTACAATGAGCAGTTCTTC

clone_size: many
cdr3_length: 13
d_call: -
j_call: TRBJ1-2
v_call: TRBV10-3
cdr3_aa: CATSDTSNYGYTF
cdr3_nt: TGTGCCACCAGCGACACCTCTAACTATGGCTACACCTTC

clone_size: many
cdr3_length: 14
d_call: TRBD2
j_call: TRBJ2-4
v_call: TRBV2
cdr3_aa: CASNNREGQNIQYF
cdr3_nt: TGTGCCAGCAATAACCGGGAGGGGCAAAACATTCAGTACTTC

clone_size: -
cdr3_length: 15
d_call: TRBD2
j_call: TRBJ2-7
v_call: TRBV5-1
cdr3_aa: CASSLVLAEGYEQYF
cdr3_nt: TGCGCCAGCAGCTTGGTGCTAGCGGAGGGCTACGAGCAGTACTTC

clone_size: -
cdr3_length: 18
d_call: TRBD2
j_call: TRBJ2-5
v_call: TRBV18
cdr3_aa: CASSRSPLTGGPVETQYF
cdr3_nt: TGTGCCAGCTCACGAAGCCCCTTAACGGGAGGGCCGGTGGAGACCCAGTACTTC

clone_size: -
cdr3_length: 12
d_call: -
j_call: TRBJ2-1
v_call: TRBV6-1
cdr3_aa: CASSHIHNEQFF
cdr3_nt: TGTGCCAGCAGCCACATCCACAATGAGCAGTTCTTC

clone_size: many
cdr3_length: 16
d_call: TRBD1
j_call: TRBJ1-3
v_call: TRBV7-6
cdr3_aa: CASSSRTGRSGNTIYF
cdr3_nt: TGTGCCAGCAGCTCTAGGACAGGGAGATCTGGAAACACCATATATTTT

clone_size: many
cdr3_length: 16
d_call: -
j_call: TRBJ2-5
v_call: TRBV25-1
cdr3_aa: CASSEYRTPRGETQYF
cdr3_nt: TGTGCCAGCAGTGAATATCGGACACCTAGGGGAGAGACCCAGTACTTC